The present TCR beta chain was sequenced within a study of naive and memory T cell subsets. After the first PCR, alpha and beta chain libraries were processed separately. Cells stained for CD3, CD4, CD8, CD45RA, CD27 and viability were sorted into four CD45RA/CD27 subsets. Both TRBC1 and TRBC2 were covered by a beta constant-region primer of two equimolar oligonucleotides. Ligation attached a single-stranded oligonucleotide with a 12-nucleotide UMI and the SP2 primer to the cDNA 3' end. Each CDR3 protein gets one entry after TCRdb re-called the UMI-ligation and nested PCR reads with MiXCR. Of about 90,000 distinct CDR3 sequences listed, approximately 6.5% were seen once; the top ten hold over 1.5%. This receptor was obtained from a human donor in good health. The sequenced sample consisted of central memory CD4+ T cells from blood.

The CDR3 region has the DNA TGTGCCAGCAGGATAGGCAATTCACCCCTCCACTTT. Protein sequence: CASRIGNSPLHF. The chain uses TRBV12-3 or TRBV12-4 and TRBJ1-6; no reliable D call. Trimming took off 6 bases at V and 7 bases at J, with 7 bases between the two ends. The length of the CDR3 is 12 residues.